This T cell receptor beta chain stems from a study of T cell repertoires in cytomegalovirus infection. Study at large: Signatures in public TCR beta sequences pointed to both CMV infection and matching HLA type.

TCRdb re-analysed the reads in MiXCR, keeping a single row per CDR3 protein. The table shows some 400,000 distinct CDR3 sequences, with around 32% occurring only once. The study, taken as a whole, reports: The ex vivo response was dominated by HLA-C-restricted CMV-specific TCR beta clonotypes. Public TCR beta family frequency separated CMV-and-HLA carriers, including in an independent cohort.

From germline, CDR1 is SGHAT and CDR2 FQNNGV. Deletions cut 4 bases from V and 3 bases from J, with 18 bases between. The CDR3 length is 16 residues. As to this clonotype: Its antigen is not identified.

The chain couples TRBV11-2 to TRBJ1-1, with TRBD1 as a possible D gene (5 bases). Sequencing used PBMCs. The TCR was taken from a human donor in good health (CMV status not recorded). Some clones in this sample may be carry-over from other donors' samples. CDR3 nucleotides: TGTGCCAGCAGCTCCGAGTGGGGGGGAGGTGACACTGAAGCTTTCTTT. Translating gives CASSSEWGGGDTEAFF.